A few counts support the clone carrying this T cell receptor beta chain. The PCR ran on 60 Vbeta and 13 Jbeta primers. The table came from immunoSEQ multiplex PCR; TCRdb's copy has only in-frame clones and leaves some out. The sample shows some 140,000 clones, about 80% of them seen only once. The germline gives CDR1 MGHRA, CDR2 YSYEKL. The CDR3 has 13 residues. The ends were cut back, 0 bases at V and 4 bases at J, with 7 bases in the middle. This sample stems from a study of cytomegalovirus exposure and HLA in healthy donors. This TCR was recovered from a man aged 25 to 40 in good health and CMV-seronegative. Sequencing used PBMCs. The V gene is TRBV4-1, the J gene TRBJ2-7; D remains unclear. For the CDR3, the DNA is TGCGCCAGCAGCCAAGACCGTCTGTACGAGCAGTACTTC. Amino acid sequence: CASSQDRLYEQYF.